Reported below is one TCR beta chain. Its antigen is as yet unknown. Trimming removed 5 bases at V and 1 base at J, with 8 bases between. This CDR3 region has 13 residues. The germline gives CDR1 LNHDA, CDR2 SQIVND (reference sequence). This record comes from a study of OX40 agonist ivuxolimab in advanced cancers. Turning to the study itself: It was ivuxolimab, an agonistic anti-OX40 (CD134) antibody, that patients were treated with.

Study-wide results and caveats: Dosing at 0.1 to 3.0 mg/kg was accompanied by clonal expansion of CD4+ and CD8+ blood T cells by week 6.

Profiled with immunoSEQ multiplex PCR; TCRdb holds only in-frame clones, not every one. The sample records about 58,000 clones, 83% being singletons. The chain recombines TRBV19 with TRBJ1-1; possibly TRBD1 for D (5 bases). The specimen was CD4+ or CD8+ T cells sorted from blood, collected in a trial of the OX40 agonist ivuxolimab. The sequence derives from an adult with an advanced solid tumor such as melanoma, head and neck, liver or kidney cancer. CDR3 sequence reads: CASSQGTNTEAFF. In DNA form, the CDR3 reads TGTGCCAGTAGTCAGGGCACGAACACTGAAGCTTTCTTT.